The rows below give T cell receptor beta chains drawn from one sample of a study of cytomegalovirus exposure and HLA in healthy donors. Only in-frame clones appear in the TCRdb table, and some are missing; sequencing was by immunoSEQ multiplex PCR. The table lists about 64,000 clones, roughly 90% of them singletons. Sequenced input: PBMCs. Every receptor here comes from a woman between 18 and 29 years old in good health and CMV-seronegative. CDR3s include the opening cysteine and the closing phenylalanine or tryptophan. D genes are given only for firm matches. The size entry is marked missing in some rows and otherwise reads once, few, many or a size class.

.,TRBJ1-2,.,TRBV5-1,CASSLTSQTKSGYTF,TGCGCCAGCAGCTTGACTTCCCAAACCAAAAGCGGCTACACCTTC
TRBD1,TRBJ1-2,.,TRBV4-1,CASSRGTGAGYGYTF,TGCGCCAGCAGCCGCGGAACAGGGGCGGGCTATGGCTACACCTTC
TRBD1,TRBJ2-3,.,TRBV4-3,CASSPGTVTDTQYF,TGCGCCAGCAGCCCCGGGACAGTAACAGATACGCAGTATTTT
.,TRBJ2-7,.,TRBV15,CATSRGSQGTYEQYF,TGTGCCACCAGCAGAGGTAGTCAGGGAACCTACGAGCAGTACTTC
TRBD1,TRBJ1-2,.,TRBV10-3,CAISETPGQLYGYTF,TGTGCCATCAGTGAGACTCCGGGACAGCTCTATGGCTACACCTTC
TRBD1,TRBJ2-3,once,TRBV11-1,CASSLGSGGAGTDTQYF,TGTGCCAGCAGCTTAGGGTCAGGGGGCGCCGGGACAGATACGCAGTATTTT
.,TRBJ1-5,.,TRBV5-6,CASSVGPGVHQPQHF,TGTGCCAGCAGCGTGGGCCCGGGGGTACATCAGCCCCAGCATTTT
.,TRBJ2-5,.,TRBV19,CASSIAGTTPETQYF,TGTGCCAGTAGTATAGCGGGGACAACTCCGGAGACCCAGTACTTC
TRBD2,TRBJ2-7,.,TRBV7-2,CASSLASSGETYEQYF,TGTGCCAGCAGCTTAGCTTCTAGCGGGGAGACCTACGAGCAGTACTTC
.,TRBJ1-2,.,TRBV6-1,CASSESRQVRGYTF,TGTGCCAGCAGTGAATCCCGACAGGTCCGGGGCTACACCTTC
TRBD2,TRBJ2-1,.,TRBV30,CAWGGTRNEQFF,TGTGCCTGGGGGGGGACTAGAAATGAGCAGTTCTTC
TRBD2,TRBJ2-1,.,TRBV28,CASRTLAGGGYNEQFF,TGTGCCAGCAGGACACTAGCGGGAGGGGGGTACAATGAGCAGTTCTTC
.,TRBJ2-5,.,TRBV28,CASSYREPQYF,TGTGCCAGCAGTTACAGGGAGCCCCAGTACTTC
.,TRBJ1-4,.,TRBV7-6,CASSSPSTREDNEKLFF,TGTGCCAGCAGCTCCCCTTCGACCAGGGAGGATAATGAAAAACTGTTTTTT
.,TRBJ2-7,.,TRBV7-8,CASSLGRVYEQYF,TGTGCCAGCAGCCTGGGCAGGGTCTACGAGCAGTACTTC
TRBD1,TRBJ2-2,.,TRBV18,CASSDDRDTGELFF,TGTGCCAGCTCAGACGACAGGGACACCGGGGAGCTGTTTTTT
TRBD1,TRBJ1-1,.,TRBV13,CASSLRDRFFMNTEAFF,TGTGCCAGCAGCCTACGGGACAGGTTCTTCATGAACACTGAAGCTTTCTTT
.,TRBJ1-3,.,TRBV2,CASRDRGNTIYF,TGTGCCAGCAGAGACAGGGGAAACACCATATATTTT
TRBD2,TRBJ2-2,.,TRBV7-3,CASSKSGGNTGELFF,TGTGCCAGCAGCAAAAGCGGGGGGAACACCGGGGAGCTGTTTTTT
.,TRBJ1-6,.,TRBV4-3,CASSQVGPDNSPLHF,TGCGCCAGCAGCCAAGTGGGGCCGGATAATTCACCCCTCCACTTT
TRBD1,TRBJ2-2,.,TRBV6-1,CASRGTGTGELFF,TGTGCCAGCAGAGGGACAGGAACCGGGGAGCTGTTTTTT
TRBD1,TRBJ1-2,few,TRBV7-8,CASSLARTGGYGYTF,TGTGCCAGCAGCTTAGCTCGGACAGGTGGCTATGGCTACACCTTC
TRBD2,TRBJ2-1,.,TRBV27,CASSFRLAGEQFF,TGTGCCAGCAGTTTTCGGCTAGCGGGAGAGCAGTTCTTC
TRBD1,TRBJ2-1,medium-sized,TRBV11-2,CASSLGTGGNEQFF,TGTGCCAGCAGCTTAGGGACAGGGGGCAATGAGCAGTTCTTC
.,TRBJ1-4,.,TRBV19,CASSGGRRDEKLFF,TGTGCCAGTAGTGGAGGACGGAGGGATGAAAAACTGTTTTTT
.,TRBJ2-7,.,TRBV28,CASSVFRRGLSYEQYF,TGTGCCAGCAGTGTATTCCGTAGGGGCCTATCCTACGAGCAGTACTTC
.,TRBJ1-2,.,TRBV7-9,CASSLSDSVGYTF,TGTGCCAGCAGCTTATCAGACTCGGTAGGCTACACCTTC
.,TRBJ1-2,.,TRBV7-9,CASSLRRTTGNGYGYTF,TGTGCCAGCAGCTTACGAAGGACTACGGGAAATGGTTATGGCTACACCTTC
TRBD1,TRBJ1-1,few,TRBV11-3,CASSSGGTEAFF,TGTGCCAGCAGCTCAGGGGGCACTGAAGCTTTCTTT
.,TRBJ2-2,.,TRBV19,CASSIEASDYYTGELFF,TGTGCCAGTAGTATAGAGGCATCGGACTATTACACCGGGGAGCTGTTTTTT
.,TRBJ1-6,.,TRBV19,CASSMQFLSNLHF,TGTGCCAGTAGTATGCAGTTCCTGTCAAACCTCCACTTT
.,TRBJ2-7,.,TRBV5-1,CASSLGPSETYEQYF,TGCGCCAGCAGCTTAGGTCCTAGCGAGACCTACGAGCAGTACTTC
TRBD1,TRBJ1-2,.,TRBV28,CASSLSDRVSGYTF,TGTGCCAGCAGTTTATCCGACAGGGTCTCTGGCTACACCTTC
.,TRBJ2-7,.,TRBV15,CATSRDRTDSYEQYF,TGTGCCACCAGCAGAGACAGGACAGACTCCTACGAGCAGTACTTC
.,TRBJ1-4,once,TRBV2,CASIPTGGKLFF,TGTGCCAGCATCCCGACCGGGGGAAAACTGTTTTTT
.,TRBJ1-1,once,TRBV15,CATSSARGLTNTEAFF,TGTGCCACCAGCAGCGCCCGGGGACTGACGAACACTGAAGCTTTCTTT
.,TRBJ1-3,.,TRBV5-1,CASSLDTSGNTIYF,TGCGCCAGCAGCTTGGACACCTCTGGAAACACCATATATTTT
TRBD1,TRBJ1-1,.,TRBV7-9,CASSFTGVSTEAFF,TGTGCCAGCAGTTTTACAGGGGTGTCCACTGAAGCTTTCTTT
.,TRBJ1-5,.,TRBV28,CASSSSRGGLYQPQHF,TGTGCCAGCAGTTCATCCCGAGGAGGGCTCTATCAGCCCCAGCATTTT
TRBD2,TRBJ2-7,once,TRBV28,CASSPNSGRFFEQYF,TGTGCCAGCAGTCCGAATAGCGGGAGATTCTTCGAGCAGTACTTC
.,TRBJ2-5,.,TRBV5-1,CASSLVLGGLATQYF,TGCGCCAGCAGCTTGGTTCTGGGGGGTTTGGCGACCCAGTACTTC
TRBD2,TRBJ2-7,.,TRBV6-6,CASSGLADSYEQYF,TGTGCCAGCAGTGGACTAGCGGACTCCTACGAGCAGTACTTC